The 8 T cell receptor beta chains given below trace back to one sample, sequenced in a study of shared clonotypes between healthy human individuals. Only CD45RO-negative cells positively selected for CCR7 counted as naive CD8 cells, so terminally differentiated effector memory CD45RA+ cells were excluded. Clones were read by immunoSEQ multiplex PCR, and TCRdb kept only the in-frame ones, dropping some. The sample lists 750,000 to 1,000,000 clones; 80% to 95% were seen once. Sequenced input: naive CD8+ T cells sorted from blood. These TCRs come from a man aged 30 to 45 in good health.

V usage is TRBV7-3 and J usage is TRBJ2-7, with TRBD1 identical over 9 bases. V shed 4 bases, J shed 3 bases, and the junction held 7 bases outside the gene matches. Germline-derived CDR1 and CDR2 are SGHTA and FQGTGA. The CDR3 totals 15 residues. CDR3 sequence: CASSSPGQGIYEQYF. The CDR3, as DNA: TGTGCCAGCAGCTCTCCGGGACAGGGCATCTACGAGCAGTACTTC.

CDR3 sequence reads: CASSLAGRGNEQFF. For the CDR3, the DNA is TGTGCCAGCAGTTTAGCGGGACGGGGCAATGAGCAGTTCTTC. The chain carries TRBV27 and TRBJ2-1; perhaps TRBD2 as D (6 bases). The CDR3 is 14 amino acids. Deletions cut 2 bases from V and 6 bases from J, with 11 bases between. CDR1 and CDR2 (germline): MNHEY, SMNVEV (reference sequence).

Comment on this clone: The same CDR3 is also encoded by other DNA sequences in this sample. This rearrangement joins TRBV28 to TRBJ2-7, with 14 bases lining up with TRBD2. CDR1 MDHEN and CDR2 SYDVKM come from the germline V gene. The CDR3 is made up of 15 amino acids. The ends lost 3 bases at V and 2 bases at J; junction bases unmatched: 0. The CDR3, as DNA: TGTGCCAGCAGTTTGGGACTAGCGGGAGCCTACGAGCAGTACTTC. Amino acid sequence: CASSLGLAGAYEQYF.

This clone was observed once. The chain has TRBV18 and TRBJ2-7; 10 bases align to TRBD1. Germline V lookup: CDR1 KGHSH, CDR2 LQKENI. The CDR3 length is 14 residues. With 3 bases clipped from V and 6 bases from J, the junction kept 5 bases outside the gene matches. CDR3 coding DNA: TGTGCCAGCTCACCCGACAGGGGGCTGATCGAGCAGTACTTC. Encoded protein: CASSPDRGLIEQYF. Full variable domain (outside the CDR3, taken from reference TRBV18 and TRBJ2-7): NAGVMQNPRHLVRRRGQEARLRCSPMKGHSHVYWYRQLPEEGLKFMVYLQKENIIDESGMPKERFSAEFPKEGPSILRIQQVVRGDSAAYFCASSPDRGLIEQYFGPGTRLTVT.

The V and J genes are TRBV28 and TRBJ2-3, with 8 bases aligning to TRBD2. Germline values: CDR1 MDHEN, CDR2 SYDVKM. The CDR3 sequence is 17 residues long. With V trimmed by 4 bases and J by 5 bases, 14 bases remained unmatched. The CDR3 spells CASSSRGAGDFGDTQYF. Written as DNA, the CDR3 is TGTGCCAGCAGTTCCCGAGGAGCGGGAGATTTTGGAGATACGCAGTATTTT.

The genes are TRBV11-2 and TRBJ2-2, with D possibly being TRBD1 or TRBD2 (6 bases each). V was shortened by 5 bases and J by 4 bases, with 14 bases between the two germline ends. This CDR3 region has 15 residues. Germline V lookup: CDR1 SGHAT, CDR2 FQNNGV. The CDR3 nucleotides read TGTGCCAGCAGCGGACTCAAGGGGGGCACCGGGGAGCTGTTTTTT. This sequence encodes CASSGLKGGTGELFF.

The sample holds one count of this clone. This CDR3 is CASSSRTGEGNTIYF. The CDR3 DNA sequence: TGTGCCAGCAGCTCCAGGACAGGGGAAGGAAACACCATATATTTT. J is TRBJ1-3 and V is TRBV11-2, with 9 bases fitting TRBD1. V trimming: 4 bases; J trimming: 4 bases; junction bases outside the gene matches: 5. The CDR3 covers 15 residues. The germline V gene encodes CDR1 SGHAT and CDR2 FQNNGV.

The V and J genes are TRBV27 and TRBJ2-2; possibly TRBD1 or TRBD2 for D (5 bases each). The ends were cut back, 4 bases at V and 12 bases at J, with 18 bases in the middle. There are 14 residues in the CDR3. CDR1 MNHEY and CDR2 SMNVEV come from the germline V gene (reference sequence). In DNA form, the CDR3 reads TGTGCCAGCAGTTCTCGACCCGGCAGGGAGCAGCTGTTTTTT. This encodes CASSSRPGREQLFF.